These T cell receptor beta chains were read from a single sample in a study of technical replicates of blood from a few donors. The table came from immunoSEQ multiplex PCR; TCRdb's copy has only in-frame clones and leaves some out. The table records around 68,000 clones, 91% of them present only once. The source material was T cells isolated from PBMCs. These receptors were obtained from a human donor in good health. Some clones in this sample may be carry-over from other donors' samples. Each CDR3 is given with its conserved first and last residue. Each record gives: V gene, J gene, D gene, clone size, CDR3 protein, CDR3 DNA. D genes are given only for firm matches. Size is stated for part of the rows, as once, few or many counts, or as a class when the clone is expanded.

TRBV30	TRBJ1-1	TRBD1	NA	CAWTRQGGPRNTEAFF	TGTGCCTGGACAAGACAAGGGGGCCCTAGGAACACTGAAGCTTTCTTT
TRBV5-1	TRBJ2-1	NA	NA	CASSLVAEQFF	TGCGCCAGCAGCTTGGTAGCGGAGCAGTTCTTC
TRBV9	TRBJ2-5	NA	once	CASSVGTEETQYF	TGTGCCAGCAGCGTAGGAACAGAAGAGACCCAGTACTTC
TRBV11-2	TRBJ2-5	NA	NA	CASSLRRVQETQYF	TGTGCCAGCAGCTTAAGGCGGGTCCAAGAGACCCAGTACTTC
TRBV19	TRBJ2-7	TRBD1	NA	CASSVPPGQGSEQYF	TGTGCCAGTAGTGTGCCACCGGGACAGGGGAGCGAGCAGTACTTC
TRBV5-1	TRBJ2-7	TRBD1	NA	CASSLQGYEQYF	TGCGCCAGCAGCTTACAGGGGTACGAGCAGTACTTC
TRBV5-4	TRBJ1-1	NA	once	CASSDYNEGVEGAMRGEAFF	TGTGCCAGCAGCGACTACAACGAGGGGGTAGAGGGTGCTATGAGGGGTGAAGCTTTCTTT
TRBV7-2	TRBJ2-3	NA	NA	CASSLYTDTQYF	TGTGCCAGCAGTTTGTACACAGATACGCAGTATTTT
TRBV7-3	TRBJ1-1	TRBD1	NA	CASSSGQGNTEAFF	TGTGCCAGCAGCTCCGGACAGGGGAACACTGAAGCTTTCTTT
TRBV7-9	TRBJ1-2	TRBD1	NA	CASSLSLTGGDGYTF	TGTGCCAGCAGCTTAAGCCTGACAGGGGGGGATGGCTACACCTTC
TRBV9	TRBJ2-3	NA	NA	CASSRTSTDTQYF	TGTGCCAGCAGCCGGACTAGCACAGATACGCAGTATTTT
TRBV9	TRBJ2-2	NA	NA	CASTLQGGGELFF	TGTGCCAGCACTCTACAGGGTGGCGGGGAGCTGTTTTTT
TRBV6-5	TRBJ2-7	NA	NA	CASSSRRSSEQYF	TGTGCCAGCAGCTCTAGGAGGAGTAGCGAGCAGTACTTC
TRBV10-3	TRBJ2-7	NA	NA	CAIRKIAPTGEQYF	TGTGCCATCAGGAAAATTGCCCCTACGGGCGAGCAGTACTTC
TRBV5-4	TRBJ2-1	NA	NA	CASSQDSSRYNEQFF	TGTGCCAGCAGCCAAGACTCCTCTCGGTACAATGAGCAGTTCTTC
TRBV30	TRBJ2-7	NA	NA	CAWSVLAGKRSYEQYF	TGTGCCTGGAGTGTATTGGCAGGCAAACGCTCCTACGAGCAGTACTTC
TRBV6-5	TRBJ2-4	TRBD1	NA	CASRDRVRAKNIQYF	TGTGCCAGCAGGGACAGGGTGAGAGCCAAAAACATTCAGTACTTC
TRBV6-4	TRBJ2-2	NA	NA	CASSHTNTGELFF	TGTGCCAGCAGCCACACGAACACCGGGGAGCTGTTTTTT
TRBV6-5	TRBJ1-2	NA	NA	CASSPLNLRGYTF	TGTGCCAGCAGTCCTTTAAATCTACGGGGCTACACCTTC
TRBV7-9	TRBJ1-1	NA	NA	CASSLGFGEAFF	TGTGCCAGCAGCTTAGGGTTCGGTGAGGCTTTCTTT
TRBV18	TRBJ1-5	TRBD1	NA	CASSPTGGNQPQHF	TGTGCCAGCTCACCAACAGGGGGCAATCAGCCCCAGCATTTT
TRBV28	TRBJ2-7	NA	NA	CASSLRTPLEQYF	TGTGCCAGCAGTTTAAGGACTCCCCTCGAGCAGTACTTC
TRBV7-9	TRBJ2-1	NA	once	CASSRSGVRWINEQFF	TGTGCCAGCAGCCGATCAGGGGTAAGGTGGATAAATGAGCAGTTCTTC
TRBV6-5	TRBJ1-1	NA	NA	CASTLTQGNTEAFF	TGTGCCAGCACCCTAACCCAGGGGAACACTGAAGCTTTCTTT
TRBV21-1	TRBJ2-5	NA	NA	CASSKGSYPGAQYF	TGTGCCAGCAGCAAAGGTTCCTACCCGGGGGCCCAGTACTTC
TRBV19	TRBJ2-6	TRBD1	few	CASGTGGVFYSGANVLTF	TGTGCCAGCGGGACAGGGGGCGTTTTTTACTCTGGGGCCAACGTCCTGACTTTC
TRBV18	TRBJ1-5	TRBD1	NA	CASSPSGGQPQHF	TGTGCCAGCTCACCGTCAGGGGGTCAGCCCCAGCATTTT
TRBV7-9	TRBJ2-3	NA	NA	CASSLWPSTDTQYF	TGTGCCAGCAGCTTATGGCCTAGCACAGATACGCAGTATTTT
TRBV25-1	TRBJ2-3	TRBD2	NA	CASSGTGLAGGIAQYF	TGTGCCAGCAGTGGAACGGGACTAGCGGGAGGAATAGCGCAGTATTTT
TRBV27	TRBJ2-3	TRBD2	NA	CASSLWTSGSTDTQYF	TGTGCCAGCAGTTTATGGACTAGCGGGAGCACAGATACGCAGTATTTT
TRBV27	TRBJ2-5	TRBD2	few	CASSPRLAGGPSGTEAVGTQYF	TGTGCCAGCAGTCCTCGACTAGCGGGAGGGCCGAGCGGCACGGAGGCCGTAGGGACCCAGTACTTC
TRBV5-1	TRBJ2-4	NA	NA	CASSLWGAGDIQYF	TGCGCCAGCAGCTTGTGGGGGGCGGGAGACATTCAGTACTTC
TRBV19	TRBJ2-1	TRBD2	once	CATLQRGYNEQFF	TGTGCCACCTTGCAGCGGGGCTACAATGAGCAGTTCTTC
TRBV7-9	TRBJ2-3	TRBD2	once	CASSPSGSTDTQYF	TGTGCCAGCAGCCCTAGCGGGAGCACAGATACGCAGTATTTT
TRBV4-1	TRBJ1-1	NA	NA	CASSAEGRRGGTEAFF	TGCGCCAGCAGCGCGGAGGGTCGGCGGGGGGGGACTGAAGCTTTCTTT
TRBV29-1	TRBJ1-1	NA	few	CSVGINRVNTEAFF	TGCAGCGTTGGGATTAACAGGGTGAACACTGAAGCTTTCTTT
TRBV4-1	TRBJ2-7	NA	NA	CASSQGPGRYEQYF	TGCGCCAGCAGCCAAGGACCGGGTCGCTACGAGCAGTACTTC
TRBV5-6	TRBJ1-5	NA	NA	CASSLAAGLDQPQHF	TGTGCCAGCAGCTTGGCCGCGGGGTTAGATCAGCCCCAGCATTTT
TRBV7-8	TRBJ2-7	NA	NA	CASSVPGNEQYF	TGTGCCAGCAGCGTCCCAGGGAACGAGCAGTACTTC
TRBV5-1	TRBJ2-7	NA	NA	CASRGAGEKQYF	TGCGCCAGCAGAGGGGCAGGCGAGAAGCAGTACTTC
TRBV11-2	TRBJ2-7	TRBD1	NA	CASLGTGSYEQYF	TGTGCCAGTTTGGGGACAGGGTCCTACGAGCAGTACTTC